Following are 21 T cell receptor beta chains from one sample sequenced in a study of T cells in Graves' hyperthyroidism and ophthalmopathy. Amplification yielded TCR beta CDR3 regions, with RNA transcripts as the source. An initial round of RT-PCR targeting the TCR CDR3 relied on the HTBI primer set. MiXCR, applied by TCRdb to the multiplex PCR reads, yields one record per CDR3 protein. The sample contains 500,000 to 600,000 distinct CDR3 sequences, about 20% of which appear only once. Sequencing was performed on blood. The receptors stem from a man between 40 and 49 years old with Graves' ophthalmopathy.

Note on this clonotype: A much larger clone lies a single base off, so this may be a read error. The chain carries TRBV30 and TRBJ2-7; D unresolved. Germline lookup yields CDR1 GTSNPN and CDR2 SVGIG (reference sequence). The CDR3 has 12 amino acids. Trimming pared 0 bases from V and 6 bases from J, leaving 9 bases between. Here the CDR3 DNA reads TGTGCCTGGAGTGTAGGCCCCTGCGAGCAGTACTTC. It encodes CAWSVGPCEQYF.

The rearrangement links TRBV6-5 to TRBJ1-2; D uncertain. Trimming left V 0 bases short and J 4 bases short, with 9 bases between. This CDR3 comprises 14 residues. Germline assignment: CDR1 MNHEY and CDR2 SVGAGI. CDR3 coding DNA: TGTGCCAGCAGTTACTCGAGTCTCAGCTATGGCTACACCTTC. Its protein is CASSYSSLSYGYTF.

This clonotype was found a few times. A much larger clonotype is one base distant, so this may be a read error. Here the CDR3 DNA reads TGTGCCAGCAGTTTTGGCCAGGCGGACACTGAAGCTTTCTTT. It is translated as CASSFGQADTEAFF. The rearrangement joins TRBV12-3 or TRBV12-4 to TRBJ1-1; D uncertain. Trimming pared 3 bases from V and 3 bases from J, leaving 11 bases between. This CDR3 comprises 14 residues.

This clonotype was observed at least ten times. V is TRBV18 and J is TRBJ2-3, with D possibly TRBD1 on 6 matching bases. Germline V lookup: CDR1 KGHSH, CDR2 LQKENI. Trimming pared 4 bases from V and 1 base from J, leaving 12 bases between. The CDR3 contains 15 residues. In nucleotides, the CDR3 is TGTGCCAGCTCACGGACAGCCTCAGGCACAGATACGCAGTATTTT. The encoded protein is CASSRTASGTDTQYF.

This clonotype was seen more than once but under ten times. A much larger clone lies a single base off, so this may be a read error. The chain has TRBV11-1 and TRBJ2-7, with D unresolved. Germline V gives CDR1 SGHAT, CDR2 FQDESV (reference sequence). The CDR3 is 13 amino acids. V was clipped by 1 base and J by 3 bases, with 7 bases between them. CDR3 loop: CASSLEQNYEQYF. The CDR3 bases are TGTGCCAGCAGCTTAGAACAGAACTACGAGCAGTACTTC.

This clonotype was counted only a few times. V is TRBV4-1 and J is TRBJ1-1, with D possibly matching TRBD1 (5 bases). The V gene's germline CDR1 is MGHRA and CDR2 YSYEKL. Trimming stripped 1 base from V and 6 bases from J, with 12 bases between. The CDR3 is made up of 14 amino acids. CDR3 sequence (DNA): TGCGCCAGCAGCCAAGGGGGCGTGATATCTGAAGCTTTCTTT. Encoded protein: CASSQGGVISEAFF.

This clonotype was observed many times. The chain links TRBV28 to TRBJ2-5; D may match TRBD1 or TRBD2 (6 bases each). V lost 4 bases and J 3 bases, leaving 12 bases between the germline ends. The CDR3 contains 14 residues. Germline V CDR1 and CDR2: MDHEN, SYDVKM. This CDR3 reads CASSWPGGKETQYF. The CDR3 nucleotides read TGTGCCAGCAGTTGGCCCGGGGGCAAAGAGACCCAGTACTTC.

This clonotype was seen many times. This chain links TRBV7-3 with TRBJ2-1, with TRBD2 matching over 12 bases. V gave up 2 bases and J gave up 8 bases; unmatched junction bases: 7. Per germline, CDR1 SGHTA and CDR2 FQGTGA. CDR3 length: 16 residues. The DNA for the CDR3 is TGTGCCAGCAGCTTAGAAGGAACTAGCGGGAGGTATGAGCAGTTCTTC. Translation: CASSLEGTSGRYEQFF.

This clonotype was counted at least ten times. V gene TRBV12-3 or TRBV12-4 combines with J gene TRBJ1-1; 8 bases fit TRBD1. CDR3 length: 12 residues. Trimming removed 1 base from V and 11 bases from J; junction bases left unmatched: 3. CDR3 sequence: CASSLGQGKAFF. In DNA, the CDR3 is TGTGCCAGCAGTTTAGGACAGGGGAAGGCTTTCTTT.

The sample holds many counts of this clonotype. The chain recombines TRBV27 with TRBJ2-7, with 12 bases lining up with TRBD1. This CDR3 is built from 15 residues. The germline V gene encodes CDR1 MNHEY and CDR2 SMNVEV (reference sequence). With V trimmed by 6 bases and J by 5 bases, 8 bases remained unmatched. CDR3 region: CASRSSGTGGHEQYF. The CDR3 DNA reads as TGTGCCAGCAGATCATCCGGGACAGGGGGCCACGAGCAGTACTTC.

Only a few counts were recorded for this clonotype. The chain uses TRBV6-2 or TRBV6-3 and TRBJ2-2; tentatively, D is TRBD2 (5 bases). The CDR3 covers 15 residues. The germline gives CDR1 MNHEY, CDR2 SVGEGT. The V gene lost 0 bases and the J gene lost 2 bases, with 7 bases spanning the gap. The CDR3 region has the DNA TGTGCCAGCAGTTACTCAGGACTTAACACCGGGGAGCTGTTTTTT. The encoded protein is CASSYSGLNTGELFF.

About this clonotype itself: This may be a read error: a much more frequent sequence differs by one nucleotide. The chain couples TRBV7-2 to TRBJ2-7; D tentatively fits TRBD1 or TRBD2 (5 bases each). Germline V gives CDR1 SGHTA, CDR2 FQGNSA. The CDR3 covers 15 residues. Trimming left V 4 bases short and J 1 base short, with 14 bases between. The CDR3 loop reads CASSYGRDPSYEQYF. CDR3 coding DNA: TGTGCCAGCAGCTACGGCCGGGACCCATCCTACGAGCAGTACTTC.

This clonotype has only a few counts. The chain joins TRBV12-3 or TRBV12-4 to TRBJ1-2; 8 positions match TRBD1. J gave up 6 bases and V 2 bases, and 8 bases lay outside the gene matches. The CDR3 covers 15 residues. CDR3 nucleotides: TGTGCCAGCAGTTTATGGAGACAGGGGAGGGATGGCTACACCTTC. This sequence encodes CASSLWRQGRDGYTF.

In its sample, this clonotype was seen many times. The chain uses TRBV6-2 or TRBV6-3 and TRBJ2-7, with 9 nucleotides matching TRBD1. The germline V gene encodes CDR1 MNHEY and CDR2 SVGEGT. The junction had 8 bases not matched to a gene; V was cut back by 5 bases and J by 3 bases. CDR3 length: 15 amino acids. CDR3 in amino acids: CASSQTGGLFYEQYF. The CDR3 nucleotides are TGTGCCAGCAGTCAGACAGGGGGGTTATTCTACGAGCAGTACTTC.

This clonotype was seen a handful of times. V gene TRBV7-2 combines with J gene TRBJ2-7; 9 bases match TRBD2. The CDR3 extends over 13 amino acids. Trimming removed 4 bases from V and 6 bases from J; junction bases left unmatched: 4. From germline, CDR1 is SGHTA and CDR2 FQGNSA. The CDR3 reads CASSYSGGGEQYF. Here the CDR3 DNA reads TGTGCCAGCAGCTATAGCGGGGGTGGCGAGCAGTACTTC.

The chain recombines TRBV5-4 with TRBJ2-7, with 11 bases matching TRBD2. Germline-derived CDR1 and CDR2 are SGHNT and YYREEE (reference sequence). The CDR3 has 17 amino acids. Trimming removed 4 bases from V and 3 bases from J; junction bases left unmatched: 12. CDR3 sequence (DNA): TGTGCCAGCAGCCGGTACTTAGCGGGAGGGCCGATCTACGAGCAGTACTTC. This translates into CASSRYLAGGPIYEQYF.

This clonotype was observed a few times. The CDR3 region is CASTDWDSQETQYF. CDR3 sequence (DNA): TGTGCCAGCACCGATTGGGACAGCCAAGAGACCCAGTACTTC. The J gene is TRBJ2-5, the V gene TRBV7-9; 7 bases are a match to TRBD1. This CDR3 is 14 amino acids long. V shed 7 bases and J 1 base; nucleotides not matched to a gene: 6. Germline assignment: CDR1 SEHNR and CDR2 FQNEAQ (reference sequence). The full variable domain, with the rest looked up from reference TRBV7-9 and TRBJ2-5, is DTGVSQNPRHKITKRGQNVTFRCDPISEHNRLYWYRQTLGQGPEFLTYFQNEAQLEKSRLLSDRFSAERPKGSFSTLEIQRTEQGDSAMYLCASTDWDSQETQYFGPGTRLLVL.

This clonotype is a singleton in its sample. One base away lies a much larger clone, so this may be a sequencing read error. The chain has TRBV20-1 and TRBJ2-1; 8 bases agree with TRBD2. The J call may be in error: the DNA end matches TRBJ2-7 better. The germline V gene has CDR1 DFQATT and CDR2 SNEGSKA (reference sequence). The CDR3 is 14 amino acids. The CDR3 region is CSAIRGGGGNEQYF. In DNA form, the CDR3 reads TGCAGTGCCATCCGGGGGGGGGGAGGTAATGAGCAGTACTTC.

This clonotype was picked up a small number of times. The chain couples TRBV6-1 to TRBJ1-1; D is undetermined. The V gene lost 7 bases and the J gene lost 5 bases, with 14 bases spanning the gap. The CDR3 is 13 amino acids. Germline-derived CDR1 and CDR2 are MNHNS and SASEGT. The CDR3 DNA sequence: TGTGCCAGCACCCCGATAGTGGGGACTGAAGCTTTCTTT. This codes for CASTPIVGTEAFF.

This clonotype was observed at least ten times. The chain joins TRBV5-1 to TRBJ2-7; D is perhaps TRBD2 (7 bases). Trimming left V 3 bases short and J 3 bases short, with 16 bases between. Germline loops: CDR1 SGHRS, CDR2 YFSETQ. This CDR3 is 15 amino acids long. The CDR3 coding sequence is TGCGCCAGCAGCTCGGAGGCAGGGGAGGGCTACGAGCAGTACTTC. This translates into CASSSEAGEGYEQYF.

This chain joins TRBV28 and TRBJ2-2; D gene ambiguous. V was cut by 0 bases and J by 3 bases, with 2 bases left in between. The CDR3 totals 13 residues. From germline, CDR1 is MDHEN and CDR2 SYDVKM. The CDR3, as DNA: TGTGCCAGCAGTTTATGGGACACCGGGGAGCTGTTTTTT. Its protein product is CASSLWDTGELFF. The full variable domain, completed using reference TRBV28 and TRBJ2-2, is DVKVTQSSRYLVKRTGEKVFLECVQDMDHENMFWYRQDPGLGLRLIYFSYDVKMKEKGDIPEGYSVSREKKERFSLILESASTNQTSMYLCASSLWDTGELFFGEGSRLTVL.